The table lists the clone carrying this T cell receptor (beta chain) with a few counts. The sample originates from a study of T cells after yellow fever vaccination. Study-wide findings and caveats: A weaker but faster secondary response was observed, peaking on day 5 versus 15. Most primary-vaccination clones recurred post-booster (around 95% CD4, more than 85% CD8).

The TCR cDNA carried a universal primer site and UMIs from 5'RACE template switching. Using its own MiXCR run on the 5' RACE reads, TCRdb lists one record per CDR3 protein. The table records under 55,000 distinct CDR3 sequences, roughly 6.4% of them present only once. Germline V gene sequence: CDR1 SGHDN, CDR2 FVKESK. Trimming left V 0 bases short and J 3 bases short, with 6 bases between. The length of the CDR3 is 13 residues. This clonotype was obtained from a man younger than 45 who received the YFV17D yellow fever vaccine. This specimen was CD8+ T cells not binding an NS4B(214-222) dextramer, sorted from PBMCs, taken 45 days after the yellow fever booster vaccination. The chain recombines TRBV14 with TRBJ2-7, with D unresolved. The CDR3: CASSQESFYEQYF. Written as DNA, the CDR3 is TGTGCCAGCAGCCAAGAATCTTTCTACGAGCAGTACTTC.